Listed below are T cell receptor beta chains from one sample, sequenced in a study of blood T cell repertoires in COVID-19. Assay: immunoSEQ multiplex PCR; the TCRdb copy retains only in-frame clones and omits some. This sample has about 190,000 clones, with around nine tenths found just once. The sequenced sample was peripheral blood. Source of these receptors: a man aged 35-49 years with active or convalescent COVID-19. The CDR3 runs from the conserved cysteine through the conserved F or W. Fields, in order: V gene, J gene, D gene, CDR3 length, CDR3 protein, CDR3 DNA. The D gene is left open where the match is weak.

v_gene: TRBV12-3/TRBV12-4; j_gene: TRBJ1-1; d_gene: -; len: 13; CDR3aa: CASSLLTNTEAFF; CDR3nt: TGTGCCAGCAGTTTGCTAACGAACACTGAAGCTTTCTTT
v_gene: TRBV30; j_gene: TRBJ2-7; d_gene: -; len: 11; CDR3aa: CAWSVLYEQYF; CDR3nt: TGTGCCTGGAGTGTCCTCTACGAGCAGTACTTC
v_gene: TRBV11-2; j_gene: TRBJ2-1; d_gene: -; len: 14; CDR3aa: CASSTTGGTGEQFF; CDR3nt: TGTGCCAGCAGCACCACCGGGGGTACGGGTGAGCAGTTCTTC
v_gene: TRBV7-6; j_gene: TRBJ1-2; d_gene: TRBD1; len: 15; CDR3aa: CASSLADRGRGGYTF; CDR3nt: TGTGCCAGCAGCTTAGCAGACAGGGGGCGAGGTGGCTACACCTTC
v_gene: TRBV11-2; j_gene: TRBJ2-6; d_gene: TRBD1; len: 15; CDR3aa: CASSYRGAGANVLTF; CDR3nt: TGTGCCAGCAGCTACAGGGGGGCTGGGGCCAACGTCCTGACTTTC
v_gene: TRBV18; j_gene: TRBJ1-1; d_gene: TRBD1; len: 15; CDR3aa: CASSLSGQGGTEAFF; CDR3nt: TGTGCCAGCTCACTATCGGGACAGGGGGGTACTGAAGCTTTCTTT
v_gene: TRBV19; j_gene: TRBJ1-4; d_gene: -; len: 13; CDR3aa: CASSSTGNEKLFF; CDR3nt: TGTGCCAGTAGTAGCACAGGGAATGAAAAACTGTTTTTT
v_gene: TRBV19; j_gene: TRBJ2-6; d_gene: -; len: 14; CDR3aa: CASRLSSGANVLTF; CDR3nt: TGTGCCAGTAGGCTGAGCTCTGGGGCCAACGTCCTGACTTTC
v_gene: TRBV5-8; j_gene: TRBJ2-1; d_gene: -; len: 15; CDR3aa: CASSSKRSSFNEQFF; CDR3nt: TGTGCCAGCAGCTCTAAACGGAGCAGCTTCAATGAGCAGTTCTTC
v_gene: TRBV7-9; j_gene: TRBJ2-1; d_gene: -; len: 13; CDR3aa: CASSTAGSNEQFF; CDR3nt: TGTGCCAGCAGCACCGCAGGGTCCAATGAGCAGTTCTTC
v_gene: TRBV10-1; j_gene: TRBJ1-1; d_gene: -; len: 12; CDR3aa: CASSESFRLAFF; CDR3nt: TGCGCCAGCAGTGAGTCTTTCAGACTGGCTTTCTTT
v_gene: TRBV30; j_gene: TRBJ1-1; d_gene: -; len: 12; CDR3aa: CAWSVGGTEAFF; CDR3nt: TGTGCCTGGAGTGTAGGGGGAACTGAAGCTTTCTTT
v_gene: TRBV19; j_gene: TRBJ1-5; d_gene: TRBD1; len: 13; CDR3aa: CAATDRGNQPQHF; CDR3nt: TGTGCCGCAACGGACAGGGGCAATCAGCCCCAGCATTTT
v_gene: TRBV25-1; j_gene: TRBJ1-2; d_gene: TRBD1; len: 17; CDR3aa: CASSEWGRAGGNYGYTF; CDR3nt: TGTGCCAGCAGTGAGTGGGGTCGGGCAGGGGGCAACTATGGCTACACCTTC